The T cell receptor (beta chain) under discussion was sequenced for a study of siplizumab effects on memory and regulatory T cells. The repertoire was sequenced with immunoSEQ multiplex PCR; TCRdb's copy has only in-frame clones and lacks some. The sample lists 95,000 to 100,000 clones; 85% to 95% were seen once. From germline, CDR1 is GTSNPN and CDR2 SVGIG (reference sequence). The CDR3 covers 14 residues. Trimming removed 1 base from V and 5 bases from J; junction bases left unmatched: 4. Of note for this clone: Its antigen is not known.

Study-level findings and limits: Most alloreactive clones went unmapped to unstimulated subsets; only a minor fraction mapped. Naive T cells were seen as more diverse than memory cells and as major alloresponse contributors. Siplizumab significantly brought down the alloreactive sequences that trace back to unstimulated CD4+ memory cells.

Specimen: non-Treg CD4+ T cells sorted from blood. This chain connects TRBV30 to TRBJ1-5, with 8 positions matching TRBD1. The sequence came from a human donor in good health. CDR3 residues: CAWSATGGDQPQHF. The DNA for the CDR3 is TGTGCCTGGAGTGCAACAGGGGGTGATCAGCCCCAGCATTTT. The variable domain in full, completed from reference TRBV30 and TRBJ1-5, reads SQTIHQWPATLVQPVGSPLSLECTVEGTSNPNLYWYRQAAGRGLQLLFYSVGIGQISSEVPQNLSASRPQDRQFILSSKKLLLSDSGFYLCAWSATGGDQPQHFGDGTRLSIL.